This T cell receptor (beta chain) was profiled in a study of T-cell memory formation after mild COVID-19. The overall study: Clusters of TCRs were largely donor specific.

Overall study results and limits: Researchers report contracting CD4+ clones mostly in CM and EM, with CD8+ clones in EMRA. Later expanders leaned toward CD4+, whereas clones contracting from day 15 to 85 were balanced CD4/CD8.

UMIs and sample barcodes were carried by the TCR alpha and TCR beta cDNA libraries that 5'RACE produced using constant-segment primers. One entry per CDR3 protein results from TCRdb running MiXCR on the 5' RACE reads. Among approximately 260,000 distinct CDR3 sequences listed, 18% were seen once. Notes on this clonotype: Antigen unknown.

Material for sequencing was PBMCs or a T cell subset sorted from them (not recorded which). This receptor was obtained from a man younger than 35 who had mild COVID-19 (a few samples of this study predate the infection). Cell type and time point are not known.

CDR3 DNA sequence: TGTGCCAGCAGCTTAATGGGAGTGGGCACTGAAGCTTTCTTT. It is translated as CASSLMGVGTEAFF. The gene calls are TRBV7-9 and TRBJ1-1, with no clear D. V was pared by 2 bases and J by 4 bases, with 11 bases between. This CDR3 contains 14 residues. Per germline, CDR1 SEHNR and CDR2 FQNEAQ (reference sequence).